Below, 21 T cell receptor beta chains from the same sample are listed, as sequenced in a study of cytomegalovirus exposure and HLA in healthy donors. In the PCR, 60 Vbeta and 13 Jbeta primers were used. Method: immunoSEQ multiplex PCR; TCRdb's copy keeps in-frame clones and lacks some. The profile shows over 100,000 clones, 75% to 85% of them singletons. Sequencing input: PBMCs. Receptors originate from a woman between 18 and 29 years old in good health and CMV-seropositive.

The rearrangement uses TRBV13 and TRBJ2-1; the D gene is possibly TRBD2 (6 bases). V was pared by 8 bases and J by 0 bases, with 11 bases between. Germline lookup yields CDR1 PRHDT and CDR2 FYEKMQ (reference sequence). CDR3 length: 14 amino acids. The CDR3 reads CASSHGGSYNEQFF. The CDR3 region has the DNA TGTGCCAGCTCCCACGGGGGCTCCTACAATGAGCAGTTCTTC.

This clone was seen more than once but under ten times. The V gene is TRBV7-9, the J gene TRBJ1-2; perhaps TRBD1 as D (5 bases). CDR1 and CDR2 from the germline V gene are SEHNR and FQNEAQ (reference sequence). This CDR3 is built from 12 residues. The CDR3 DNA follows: TGTGGCCTATCCAGGGAAATGGAGGGCTACACCTTC. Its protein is CGLSREMEGYTF. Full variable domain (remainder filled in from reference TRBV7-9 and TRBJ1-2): DTGVSQNPRHKITKRGQNVTFRCDPISEHNRLYWYRQTLGQGPEFLTYFQNEAQLEKSRLLSDRFSAERPKGSFSTLEIQRTEQGDSAMYLCGLSREMEGYTFGSGTRLTVV.

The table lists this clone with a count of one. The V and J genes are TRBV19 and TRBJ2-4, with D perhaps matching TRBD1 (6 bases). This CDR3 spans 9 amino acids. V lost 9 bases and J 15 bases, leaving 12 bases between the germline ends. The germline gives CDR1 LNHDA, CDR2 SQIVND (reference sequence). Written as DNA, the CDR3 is TGTGCCAGGAGGGGGACACGGTACTTC. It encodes CARRGTRYF.

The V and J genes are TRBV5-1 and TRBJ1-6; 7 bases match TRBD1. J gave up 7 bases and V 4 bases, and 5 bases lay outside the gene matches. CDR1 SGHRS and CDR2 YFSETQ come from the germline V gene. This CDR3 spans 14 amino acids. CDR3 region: CASSTTGWNSPLHF. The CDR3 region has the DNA TGCGCCAGCAGCACGACAGGGTGGAATTCACCCCTCCACTTT.

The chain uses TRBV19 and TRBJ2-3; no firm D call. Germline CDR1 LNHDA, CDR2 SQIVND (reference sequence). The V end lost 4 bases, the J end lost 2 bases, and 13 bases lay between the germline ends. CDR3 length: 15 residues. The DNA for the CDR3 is TGTGCCAGTAGTACCCCCCCGGTTCCCACAGATACGCAGTATTTT. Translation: CASSTPPVPTDTQYF.

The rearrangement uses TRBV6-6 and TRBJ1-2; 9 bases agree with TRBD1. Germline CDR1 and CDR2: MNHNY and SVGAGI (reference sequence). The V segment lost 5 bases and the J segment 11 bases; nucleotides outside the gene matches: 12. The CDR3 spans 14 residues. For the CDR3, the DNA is TGTGCCAGCAGTGTCCCGGGACAGGGAACGCTTTACACCTTC. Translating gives CASSVPGQGTLYTF.

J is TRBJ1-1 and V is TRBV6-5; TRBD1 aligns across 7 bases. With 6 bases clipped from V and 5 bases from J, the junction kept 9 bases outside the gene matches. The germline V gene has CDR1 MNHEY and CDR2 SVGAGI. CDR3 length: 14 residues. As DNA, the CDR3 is TGTGCCAGCAGCTATTACAGGGGATGGACTGAAGCTTTCTTT. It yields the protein CASSYYRGWTEAFF.

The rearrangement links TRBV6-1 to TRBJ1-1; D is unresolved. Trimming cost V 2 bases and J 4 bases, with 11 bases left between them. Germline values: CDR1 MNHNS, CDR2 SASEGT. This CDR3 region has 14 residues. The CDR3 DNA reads TGTGCCAGCAGTGAACAGCGCGGATCCACTGAAGCTTTCTTT. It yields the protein CASSEQRGSTEAFF.

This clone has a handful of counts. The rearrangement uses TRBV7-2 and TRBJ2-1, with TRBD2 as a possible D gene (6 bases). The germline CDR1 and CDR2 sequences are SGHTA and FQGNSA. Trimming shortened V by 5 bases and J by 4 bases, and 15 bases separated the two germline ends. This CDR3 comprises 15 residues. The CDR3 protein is CASSLGDWRYNEQFF. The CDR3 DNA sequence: TGTGCCAGCAGCCTAGGGGACTGGCGGTACAATGAGCAGTTCTTC.

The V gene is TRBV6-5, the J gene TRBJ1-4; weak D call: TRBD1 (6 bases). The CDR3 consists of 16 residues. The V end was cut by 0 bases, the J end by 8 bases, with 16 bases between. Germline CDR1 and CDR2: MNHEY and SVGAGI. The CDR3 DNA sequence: TGTGCCAGCAGTTACTCGGGGGGGCGGTCTGGAGAAAAACTGTTTTTT. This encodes CASSYSGGRSGEKLFF.

The DNA of the CDR3 is TGTGCCAGTAGTATGGGAACAGGGGAACAAGAGACCCAGTACTTC. It codes for CASSMGTGEQETQYF. The chain has TRBV19 and TRBJ2-5; TRBD1 aligns across 7 bases. The length of the CDR3 is 15 residues. The V and J ends lost 3 bases and 2 bases, in that order; junction bases with no gene match: 6. Germline V gives CDR1 LNHDA, CDR2 SQIVND (reference sequence).

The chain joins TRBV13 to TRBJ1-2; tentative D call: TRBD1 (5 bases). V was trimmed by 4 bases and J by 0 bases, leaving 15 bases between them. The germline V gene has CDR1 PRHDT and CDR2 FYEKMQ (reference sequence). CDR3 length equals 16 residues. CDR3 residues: CASSSKQGGANYGYTF. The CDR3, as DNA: TGTGCCAGCAGCTCGAAACAAGGAGGGGCTAACTATGGCTACACCTTC.

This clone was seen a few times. This CDR3 reads CASSLDFWTSDTEAFF. Here the CDR3 DNA reads TGTGCCAGCAGCTTGGACTTCTGGACATCAGACACTGAAGCTTTCTTT. This sequence joins TRBV5-5 and TRBJ1-1; the D gene is possibly TRBD1 (5 bases). The V end lost 0 bases, the J end lost 3 bases, and 15 bases lay between the germline ends. CDR3 length: 16 amino acids. Germline V gene sequence: CDR1 SGHKS, CDR2 YYEKEE (reference sequence).

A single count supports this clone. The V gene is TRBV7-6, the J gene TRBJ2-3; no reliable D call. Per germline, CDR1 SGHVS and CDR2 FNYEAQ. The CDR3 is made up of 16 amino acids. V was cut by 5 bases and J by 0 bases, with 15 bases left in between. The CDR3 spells CASSPTRSSSTDTQYF. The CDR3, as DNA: TGTGCCAGCAGCCCGACTCGTAGCTCTAGCACAGATACGCAGTATTTT.

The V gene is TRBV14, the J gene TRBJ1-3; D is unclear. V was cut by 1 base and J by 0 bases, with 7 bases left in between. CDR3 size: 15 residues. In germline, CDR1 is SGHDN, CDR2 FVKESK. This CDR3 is CASSQVRYSGNTIYF. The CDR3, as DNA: TGTGCCAGCAGCCAAGTCCGCTACTCTGGAAACACCATATATTTT.

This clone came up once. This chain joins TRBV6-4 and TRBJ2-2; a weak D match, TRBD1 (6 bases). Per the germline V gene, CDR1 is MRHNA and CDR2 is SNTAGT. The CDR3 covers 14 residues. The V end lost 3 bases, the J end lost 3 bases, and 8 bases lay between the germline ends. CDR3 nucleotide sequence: TGTGCCAGCAGTGAACAGGGTGACACCGGGGAGCTGTTTTTT. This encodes CASSEQGDTGELFF.

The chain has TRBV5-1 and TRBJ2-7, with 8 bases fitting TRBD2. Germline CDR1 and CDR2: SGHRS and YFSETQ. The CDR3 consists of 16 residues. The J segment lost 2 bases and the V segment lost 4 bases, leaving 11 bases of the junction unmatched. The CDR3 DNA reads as TGCGCCAGCAGCCTAAATGCGGGACTAGGGACCTACGAGCAGTACTTC. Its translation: CASSLNAGLGTYEQYF.

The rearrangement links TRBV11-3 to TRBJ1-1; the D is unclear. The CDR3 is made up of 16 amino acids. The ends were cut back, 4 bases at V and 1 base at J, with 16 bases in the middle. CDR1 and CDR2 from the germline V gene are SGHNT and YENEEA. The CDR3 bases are TGTGCCAGCAGCTCGCCCCACAGAGAGCCGAACACTGAAGCTTTCTTT. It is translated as CASSSPHREPNTEAFF.

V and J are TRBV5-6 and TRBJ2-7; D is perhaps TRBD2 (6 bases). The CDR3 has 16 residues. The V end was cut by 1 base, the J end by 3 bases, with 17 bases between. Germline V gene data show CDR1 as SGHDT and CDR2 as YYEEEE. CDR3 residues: CASSLSFGTEVYEQYF. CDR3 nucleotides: TGTGCCAGCAGCTTGAGTTTCGGGACTGAGGTCTACGAGCAGTACTTC. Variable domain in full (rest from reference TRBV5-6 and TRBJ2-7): DAGVTQSPTHLIKTRGQQVTLRCSPKSGHDTVSWYQQALGQGPQFIFQYYEEEERQRGNFPDRFSGHQFPNYSSELNVNALLLGDSALYLCASSLSFGTEVYEQYFGPGTRLTVT.

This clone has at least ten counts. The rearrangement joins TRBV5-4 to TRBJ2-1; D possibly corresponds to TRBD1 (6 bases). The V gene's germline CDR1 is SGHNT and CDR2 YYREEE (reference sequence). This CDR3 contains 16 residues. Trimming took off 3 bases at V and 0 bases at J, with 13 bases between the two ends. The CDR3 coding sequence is TGTGCCAGCAGCTCCGCTGGACAGTCCTCCTACAATGAGCAGTTCTTC. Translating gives CASSSAGQSSYNEQFF.

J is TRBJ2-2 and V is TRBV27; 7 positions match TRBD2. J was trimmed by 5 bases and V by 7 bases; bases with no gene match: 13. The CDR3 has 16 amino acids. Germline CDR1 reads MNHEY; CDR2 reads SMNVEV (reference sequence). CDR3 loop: CASTSNEGRETGELFF. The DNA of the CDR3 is TGTGCCAGCACCTCTAATGAGGGGAGGGAAACCGGGGAGCTGTTTTTT.